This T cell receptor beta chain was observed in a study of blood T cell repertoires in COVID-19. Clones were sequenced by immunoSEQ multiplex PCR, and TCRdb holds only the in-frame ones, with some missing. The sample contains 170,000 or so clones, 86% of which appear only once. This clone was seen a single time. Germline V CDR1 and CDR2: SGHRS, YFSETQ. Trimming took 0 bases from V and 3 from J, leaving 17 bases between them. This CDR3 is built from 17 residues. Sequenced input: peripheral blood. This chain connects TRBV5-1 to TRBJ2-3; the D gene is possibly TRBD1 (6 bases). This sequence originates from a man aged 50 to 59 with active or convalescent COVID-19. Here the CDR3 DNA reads TGCGCCAGCAGCTTGGACAGGGATCGTCTGGAGACAGATACGCAGTATTTT. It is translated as CASSLDRDRLETDTQYF.